This entry concerns a single TCR beta chain. This sample stems from a study of T-cell reconstitution after alpha-beta-depleted transplantation in children. Unique molecular identifiers were used in preparing the TCRbeta library. TCRdb re-analysed the PCR reads in MiXCR, keeping a single row per CDR3 protein. This table holds approximately 97,000 distinct CDR3 sequences, approximately 5.4% found once. This CDR3 has 17 amino acids. Per germline, CDR1 SGHTA and CDR2 FQGTGA. Trimming at V came to 5 bases and at J to 3 bases, leaving 11 bases not matched to a gene. Sequencing used PBMCs, mostly from graft donor cells, obtained 60 days after TCRalphabeta/CD19-depleted stem cell transplant. V gene TRBV7-3 combines with J gene TRBJ2-5; TRBD2 matches 11 bases. This receptor was taken from a female patient aged 2-10 years who had a stem cell transplant for Fanconi anemia, so the T cells may come from the graft donor. The DNA of the CDR3 is TGTGCCAGCAGCCGTTTCCGCACTAGCGGGAGTAAAGAGACCCAGTACTTC. Its translation is CASSRFRTSGSKETQYF.